The clone carrying this T cell receptor beta chain was seen a few times. Germline assignment: CDR1 LNHNV and CDR2 YYDKDF (reference sequence). This CDR3 region has 15 residues. The sample belongs to a study of blood T cells in healthy people across ages. Sample-barcoded 5' priming and a J-beta primer mix drove a second PCR of roughly 6 to 12 cycles. TCRdb processed the 5' RACE reads anew with MiXCR; each CDR3 protein has one entry. The table shows 780,000 or so distinct CDR3 sequences, with approximately 25% occurring only once. The donors, all healthy, were Caucasians living in Russia, aged roughly 6 to 100. This sample also appeared in a second study, on T cells of mothers and their children.

Sequenced: blood. The chain employs TRBV15 and TRBJ2-5, with D perhaps TRBD1 (6 bases). The assigned J gene may be wrong: the sequence end matches TRBJ2-7 better. The sequence came from a boy aged 10-17 years in good health. CDR3 coding DNA: TGTGCCACCAGCAGAAACCAGGGGATGGAGTACGAGCAGTACTTC. Its translation: CATSRNQGMEYEQYF.